Given below is one T cell receptor (beta chain) in context. Its antigen is undetermined. The entry originates in a study of OX40 agonist ivuxolimab in advanced cancers. The wider study: In this cohort, patients received ivuxolimab, an agonistic anti-OX40 (CD134) antibody. Findings and caveats of the study: Expanded clones tended on average to be more numerous among CD8+ T cells than CD4+.

The germline V gene has CDR1 SGHRS and CDR2 YFSETQ. This CDR3 is 15 amino acids long. The V segment lost 2 bases and the J segment 5 bases; nucleotides outside the gene matches: 5. Profiling relied on immunoSEQ multiplex PCR, and the TCRdb table lists in-frame clones only, not all of them. The sample includes nearly 50,000 clones, about 81% of them seen just once. The rearrangement links TRBV5-1 to TRBJ2-7, with 12 bases identical to TRBD1. The starting material was CD4+ or CD8+ T cells sorted from blood, obtained in a trial of the OX40 agonist ivuxolimab. The clonotype comes from an adult with an advanced solid tumor such as melanoma, head and neck, liver or kidney cancer. CDR3 bases: TGCGCCAGCAGCTTATCCGGGACAGGGGGCGACGAGCAGTACTTC. The encoded protein is CASSLSGTGGDEQYF.